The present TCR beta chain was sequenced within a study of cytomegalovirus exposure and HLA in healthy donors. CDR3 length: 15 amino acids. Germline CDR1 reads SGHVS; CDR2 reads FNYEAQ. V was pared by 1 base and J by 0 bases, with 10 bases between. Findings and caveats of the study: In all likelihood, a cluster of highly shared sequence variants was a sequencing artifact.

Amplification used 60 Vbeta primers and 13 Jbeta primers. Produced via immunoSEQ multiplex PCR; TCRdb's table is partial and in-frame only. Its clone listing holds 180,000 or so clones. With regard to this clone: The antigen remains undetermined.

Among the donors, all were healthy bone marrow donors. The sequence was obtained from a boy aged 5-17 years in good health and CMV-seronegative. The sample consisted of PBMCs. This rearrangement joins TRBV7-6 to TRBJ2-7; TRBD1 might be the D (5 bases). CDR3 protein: CASSLGSGYSYEQYF. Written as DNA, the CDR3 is TGTGCCAGCAGCTTAGGTTCAGGGTACTCCTACGAGCAGTACTTC.